The T cell receptor (beta chain) under discussion was sequenced for a study of Ad26.COV2.S vaccination and SARS-CoV-2 variants. In the case of this clone: The antigen remains unidentified.

General study results and limits: Quantification of TCR breadth and depth may have yielded underestimates of total T cell responses. Similar non-spike TCR breadth was observed in recipients of vaccine and of placebo.

Treatment given: roughly 20 received Ad26.COV2.S at low or high dose, single or two shots; several received placebo; per-sample allocation not given. The samples date from day 63 after the first vaccine or placebo injection. Produced via immunoSEQ multiplex PCR; TCRdb's table is partial and in-frame only. The data show some 340,000 clones, around 84% seen once. The germline V gene has CDR1 SGHRS and CDR2 YFSETQ. Trimming removed 4 bases from V and 6 bases from J, with 13 bases in between. The CDR3 totals 14 residues. The origin of this receptor is a person between 18 and 65 years old who received the Ad26.COV2.S COVID-19 vaccine or a placebo. The gene calls are TRBV5-1 and TRBJ2-2; D call uncertain. The sequenced sample was peripheral blood, obtained in a trial of Ad26.COV2.S vaccine versus placebo. CDR3 residues: CASSIRTGPGELFF. CDR3 sequence (DNA): TGCGCCAGCAGCATTCGGACCGGACCCGGGGAGCTGTTTTTT. Combining the CDR3 with reference TRBV5-1 and TRBJ2-2 gives the whole variable domain KAGVTQTPRYLIKTRGQQVTLSCSPISGHRSVSWYQQTPGQGLQFLFEYFSETQRNKGNFPGRFSGRQFSNSRSEMNVSTLELGDSALYLCASSIRTGPGELFFGEGSRLTVL.